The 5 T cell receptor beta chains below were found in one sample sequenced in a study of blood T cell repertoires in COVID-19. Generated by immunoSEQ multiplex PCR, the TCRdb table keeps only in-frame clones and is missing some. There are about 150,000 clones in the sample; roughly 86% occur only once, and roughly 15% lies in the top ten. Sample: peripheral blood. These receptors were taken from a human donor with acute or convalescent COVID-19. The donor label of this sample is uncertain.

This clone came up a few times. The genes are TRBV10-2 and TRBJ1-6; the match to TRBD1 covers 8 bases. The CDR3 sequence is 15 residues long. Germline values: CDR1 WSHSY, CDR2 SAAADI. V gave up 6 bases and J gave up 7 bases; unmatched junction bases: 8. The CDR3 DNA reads TGCGCCAGCAGGGAGACAGGGGATGGCAATTCACCCCTCCACTTT. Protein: CASRETGDGNSPLHF.

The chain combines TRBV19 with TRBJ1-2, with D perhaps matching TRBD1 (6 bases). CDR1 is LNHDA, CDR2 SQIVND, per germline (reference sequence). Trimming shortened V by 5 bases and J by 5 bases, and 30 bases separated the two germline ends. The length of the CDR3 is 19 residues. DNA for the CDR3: TGTGCCAGTAGTGCCCCCCCCGGGACACAAACACCCTTGCTGTATGGCTACACCTTC. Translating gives CASSAPPGTQTPLLYGYTF.

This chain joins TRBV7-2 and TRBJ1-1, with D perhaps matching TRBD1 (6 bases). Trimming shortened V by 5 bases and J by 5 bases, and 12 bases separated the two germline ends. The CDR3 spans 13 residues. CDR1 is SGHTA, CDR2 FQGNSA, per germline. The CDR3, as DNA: TGTGCCAGCAGCCGTCCAGGGGAAACTGAAGCTTTCTTT. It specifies CASSRPGETEAFF.

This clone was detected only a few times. CDR3 DNA: TGTGCCAGCAGAAATAGGAGGGGACAGGGCCCCCAAGGCGGACGAGAGACCCAGTACTTC. Its translation: CASRNRRGQGPQGGRETQYF. J is TRBJ2-5 and V is TRBV7-6, with TRBD1 identical over 9 bases. The junction had 24 bases not matched to a gene; V was cut back by 6 bases and J by 4 bases. Looked up from germline, CDR1 is SGHVS and CDR2 is FNYEAQ. The CDR3 is made up of 20 amino acids. Combining the CDR3 with reference TRBV7-6 and TRBJ2-5 gives the whole variable domain GAGVSQSPRYKVTKRGQDVALRCDPISGHVSLYWYRQALGQGPEFLTYFNYEAQQDKSGLPNDRFSAERPEGSISTLTIQRTEQRDSAMYRCASRNRRGQGPQGGRETQYFGPGTRLLVL.

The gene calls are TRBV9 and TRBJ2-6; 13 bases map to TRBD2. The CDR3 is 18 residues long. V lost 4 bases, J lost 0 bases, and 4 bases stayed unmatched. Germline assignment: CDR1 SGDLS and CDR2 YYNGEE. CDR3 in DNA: TGTGCCAGCAGCTGGGGGACTAGCGGGGCCTCTGGGGCCAACGTCCTGACTTTC. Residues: CASSWGTSGASGANVLTF.